A selection of T cell receptor beta chains follows, all from one sample in a study of beta chain features in type 1 diabetes. Assay used: immunoSEQ multiplex PCR; TCRdb lists only in-frame clones, some missing. The data contain 450,000 or so clones, 9.5% to 12% of them singletons. Sequenced sample: naive CD4+ T cells from blood. The receptors stem from a woman aged 18-29 years in good health. Each CDR3 is given with its conserved first and last residue. The D gene is left open where the match is weak. Expanded clones get a size class; other rows say once, few or many, or leave the size out.

J	D	V	size	DNA	CDR3
TRBJ1-4	TRBD1	TRBV30	few	TGTGCCTGGCAGACAGGGCTGAAACTGTTTTTT	CAWQTGLKLFF
TRBJ2-3	TRBD1	TRBV9	-	TGTGCCAGCAACCTAGGGACAGGGGGTGATACGCAGTATTTT	CASNLGTGGDTQYF
TRBJ1-3	-	TRBV9	-	TGTGCCAGCAGCGCCCGGCCGTACTCTGGAAACACCATATATTTT	CASSARPYSGNTIYF
TRBJ2-1	-	TRBV4-3	-	TGCGCCAGCAGCCAAGAAAGGGATAGTACCTACAATGAGCAGTTCTTC	CASSQERDSTYNEQFF
TRBJ2-5	-	TRBV14	few	TGTGCCAGCAGCCTCAGTCAGGGGCCTACCGCCGCCCAGTACTTC	CASSLSQGPTAAQYF
TRBJ1-2	-	TRBV29-1	-	TGCAGCGCCTCAAGGGGGACGGTCGGCTACACCTTC	CSASRGTVGYTF
TRBJ2-3	TRBD2	TRBV9	few	TGTGCCAGCAGCGCCCGACTAGCGGGGGGCACAGATACGCAGTATTTT	CASSARLAGGTDTQYF
TRBJ2-7	-	TRBV6-6	-	TGTGCCAGCAGGGACTACGAGCAGTACTTC	CASRDYEQYF
TRBJ2-7	TRBD2	TRBV5-1	-	TGCGCCAGCAGCTTTGGTAGCGGGCCCTACGAGCAGTACTTC	CASSFGSGPYEQYF
TRBJ2-3	-	TRBV7-2	-	TGTGCCAGCAGCACCCGGGGCGGGAGCACAGATACGCAGTATTTT	CASSTRGGSTDTQYF
TRBJ2-2	-	TRBV7-2	-	TGTGCCAGCAGCTTAGGACCAACCGGGGAGCTGTTTTTT	CASSLGPTGELFF
TRBJ2-3	TRBD1	TRBV11-1	-	TGTGCCAGCAGCTCGTTGGGACAGCTGATCTTCAGCACAGATACGCAGTATTTT	CASSSLGQLIFSTDTQYF
TRBJ2-5	-	TRBV2	-	TGTGCCAGCAGTGAGGGAGAGACCCAGTACTTC	CASSEGETQYF
TRBJ2-6	-	TRBV29-1	many	TGCAGCGTTGTGGGGTCTGGGGCCAACGTCCTGACTTTC	CSVVGSGANVLTF
TRBJ2-7	-	TRBV7-2	-	TGTGCCAGCAGCCCGACCTCTGCAGCCGGACCTTACGAGCAGTACTTC	CASSPTSAAGPYEQYF
TRBJ2-5	TRBD1	TRBV9	-	TGTGCCAGCAGCGTAGGAGCCCAGGGGGCAGGGGAGACCCAGTACTTC	CASSVGAQGAGETQYF
TRBJ2-7	TRBD2	TRBV5-1	few	TGCGCCAGCAGCTTGGCATTAGCGGGAGGCTACGAGCAGTACTTC	CASSLALAGGYEQYF
TRBJ2-1	TRBD1	TRBV6-5	few	TGTGCCAGCAGCCTAACTGGGACAGGTCGCGAGCAGTTCTTC	CASSLTGTGREQFF
TRBJ2-2	-	TRBV7-9	few	TGTGCCAGCAGCTTTACCCCGGGGAAATCAGCCGGGGAGCTGTTTTTT	CASSFTPGKSAGELFF
TRBJ2-1	-	TRBV6-6	-	TGTGCCAGCAGTTCCCGATATACTAGTGCCAATGAGCAGTTCTTC	CASSSRYTSANEQFF
TRBJ2-4	TRBD2	TRBV12-5	-	TGTGCTAGTGGTAGCGGGAGGGCAACCAAAAACATTCAGTACTTC	CASGSGRATKNIQYF
TRBJ1-1	TRBD1	TRBV9	once	TGTGCCAGCAGCAAACGGACAGGAGATAACACTGAAGCTTTCTTT	CASSKRTGDNTEAFF
TRBJ2-6	-	TRBV5-6	few	TGTGCCAGCACCGCCCTGGGCGACGGGGCCAACGTCCTGACTTTC	CASTALGDGANVLTF
TRBJ2-3	TRBD1	TRBV5-6	few	TGTGCCAGCAGCTCGGACAGGGGGCGAGGCACAGATACGCAGTATTTT	CASSSDRGRGTDTQYF
TRBJ1-2	-	TRBV6-5	few	TGTGCCAGCAGTTACTCCGGCACCTTGGGCTACACCTTC	CASSYSGTLGYTF
TRBJ1-5	-	TRBV13	-	TGTGCCAGCAGCTTAGGGATTGATCAGCCCCAGCATTTT	CASSLGIDQPQHF
TRBJ2-5	-	TRBV4-3	-	TGCGCCAGCAGCCAAGACAATTGGGGGGAAGAGACCCAGTACTTC	CASSQDNWGEETQYF
TRBJ2-7	-	TRBV9	-	TGTGCCAGCAGCGCCCAGGGACGGTACTACGAGCAGTACTTC	CASSAQGRYYEQYF
TRBJ1-2	TRBD1	TRBV5-4	once	TGTGCCAGCAGCTCCCGGGACAGGTCGGTCTATGGCTACACCTTC	CASSSRDRSVYGYTF
TRBJ2-3	-	TRBV6-6	few	TGTGCCAGCTACCTAGACAGCGTATTGGCAGATACGCAGTATTTT	CASYLDSVLADTQYF
TRBJ1-4	-	TRBV25-1	-	TGTGCCAGCAGAGGGCAGGGCCTAGAAAAACTGTTTTTT	CASRGQGLEKLFF
TRBJ2-5	-	TRBV7-3	-	TGTGCCAGCAGCCCCCGGAGCCAAGAGACCCAGTACTTC	CASSPRSQETQYF
TRBJ1-1	-	TRBV5-6	few	-	CASSFGPGMNTEAFF
TRBJ2-2	-	TRBV6-5	-	TGTGCCAGCAGTTACTCGTTCGTATTTGACACCGGGGAGCTGTTTTTT	CASSYSFVFDTGELFF
TRBJ2-1	TRBD2	TRBV28	-	TGTGCCAGCAGTCCCCTGAGCGGGGGGGACTACAATGAGCAGTTCTTC	CASSPLSGGDYNEQFF
TRBJ2-1	-	TRBV30	few	TGTGCCTGGTCTCGGGGGAGTTCGAATGAGCAGTTCTTC	CAWSRGSSNEQFF
TRBJ2-1	-	TRBV7-3	-	TGTGCCAGCAGCTTAAGTGTGTACAGGGTGGATGAGCAGTTCTTC	CASSLSVYRVDEQFF
TRBJ2-5	-	TRBV15	few	TGTGCCACTAGCCCAGGGTACCAAGAGACCCAGTACTTC	CATSPGYQETQYF
TRBJ2-1	-	TRBV7-2	few	TGTGCCAGCAGCTTAGTGGGGAGTAACAATGAGCAGTTCTTC	CASSLVGSNNEQFF
TRBJ2-1	-	TRBV9	few	TGTGCCAGCAGCGTAACGGCTCCCTGGAATGAGCAGTTCTTC	CASSVTAPWNEQFF
TRBJ1-6	TRBD1	TRBV7-9	few	TGTGCCAGCAGCCTAACCGGGACAGTTAATTCACCCCTCCACTTT	CASSLTGTVNSPLHF
TRBJ2-2	-	TRBV7-2	few	TGTGCCAGCAGCCGATCAATTGGGATTAACACCGGGGAGCTGTTTTTT	CASSRSIGINTGELFF
TRBJ1-4	-	TRBV14	few	TGTGCCAGCAGTCAAGGCGTCTACTATGAAAAACTGTTTTTT	CASSQGVYYEKLFF
TRBJ2-1	-	TRBV6-5	few	TGTGCCAGCAGGAGGAGCTCCTACAATGAGCAGTTCTTC	CASRRSSYNEQFF
TRBJ2-2	TRBD1	TRBV7-2	-	TGTGCCAGCAGCGTATCCGGGACAGCGAACACCGGGGAGCTGTTTTTT	CASSVSGTANTGELFF
TRBJ2-4	TRBD2	TRBV2	-	TGTGCCAGCAGTCCTGACGGGGGGGCAAAAAACATTCAGTACTTC	CASSPDGGAKNIQYF
TRBJ2-1	TRBD1	TRBV5-1	few	TGCGCCAGCAGCTTGGCCTGGGGACAGCTCTCCTACAATGAGCAGTTCTTC	CASSLAWGQLSYNEQFF
TRBJ1-1	-	TRBV13	many	TGTGCCAGCAGCTTAATACAGAGGAACACTGAAGCTTTCTTT	CASSLIQRNTEAFF
TRBJ2-4	-	TRBV5-5	few	TGTGCCAGCAGCCCCGTGCCGGGCAGTCCCAAAAACATTCAGTACTTC	CASSPVPGSPKNIQYF
TRBJ1-1	TRBD1	TRBV10-3	few	TGTGCCATCCGACGGGACAGCAACACTGAAGCTTTCTTT	CAIRRDSNTEAFF
TRBJ2-7	-	TRBV7-2	-	TGTGCCAGCAGCCCTTCCGGGACACGGCCCTACGAGCAGTACTTC	CASSPSGTRPYEQYF
TRBJ2-2	-	TRBV10-3	few	TGTGCCATCACCCCGGGACAGAACACCGGGGAGCTGTTTTTT	CAITPGQNTGELFF
TRBJ1-5	TRBD1	TRBV27	once	TGTGCCAGCAGTCCCCAGGGGGCCCACGGTCAGCCCCAGCATTTT	CASSPQGAHGQPQHF
TRBJ2-3	-	TRBV2	-	TGTGCCAGCAGTGATGGGGGCACAGATACGCAGTATTTT	CASSDGGTDTQYF
TRBJ2-1	TRBD1	TRBV7-9	-	TGTGCCAGCAGCTCTGACAGGGTGGGCAATGAGCAGTTCTTC	CASSSDRVGNEQFF
TRBJ1-3	-	TRBV29-1	-	TGCAGCGTTGGGGGTGAATCTGGAAACACCATATATTTT	CSVGGESGNTIYF
TRBJ2-5	-	TRBV29-1	-	TGCAGCGTTGGGCCCACGGAGACCCAGTACTTC	CSVGPTETQYF
TRBJ1-4	-	TRBV15	-	TGTGCCACCAGCAGAGAATCCGGGGAGAATGAAAAACTGTTTTTT	CATSRESGENEKLFF
TRBJ2-1	TRBD2	TRBV5-6	-	TGTGCCAGCAGATGGACTAGCGCGAACAATGAGCAGTTCTTC	CASRWTSANNEQFF
TRBJ1-2	-	TRBV15	few	TGTGCCACCAGCAGGGGGGATTTTGACTATGGCTACACCTTC	CATSRGDFDYGYTF